This TCR beta chain was sequenced for a study of T-cell reconstitution after alpha-beta-depleted transplantation in children. Unique molecular identifiers were built into the TCRbeta library. Each CDR3 protein is one row after TCRdb ran MiXCR on the PCR reads. The sample carries a few hundred thousand distinct CDR3 sequences, around 20% recorded once. There are many counts of this clonotype. This CDR3 has 13 amino acids. The germline V and J ends were trimmed by 6 bases and 4 bases, with 12 bases remaining between them. The sequence was collected from a human donor who donated a stem cell graft to a child with acute lymphoblastic leukemia. The V gene is TRBV12-3 or TRBV12-4, the J gene TRBJ1-2; maybe TRBD1 (6 bases). This specimen consisted of PBMCs from the stem cell graft donor, obtained from the stem cell graft. The CDR3 reads CASSPLDSYGYTF. Written as DNA, the CDR3 is TGTGCCAGCAGCCCCCTGGACAGCTATGGCTACACCTTC.